These T cell receptor beta chains were read from a single sample in a study of blood T cell repertoires in COVID-19. Data came from immunoSEQ multiplex PCR; TCRdb stores just in-frame clones and leaves some out. The sample yields some 120,000 clones, 65% to 85% seen once. The sequencing sample was made of peripheral blood. All receptors derive from a man aged 25 to 45 with COVID-19, enrolled during active disease. The CDR3 runs from the conserved cysteine through the conserved F or W. Fields, in order: D gene, clone size, V gene, J gene, CDR3 protein, CDR3 DNA. A D gene is named only where the DNA matches it firmly. Clone size is shown for a subset of rows, as once, few, many or a class of expanded clone.

D gene: NA; clone size: NA; V gene: TRBV21-1; J gene: TRBJ2-7; CDR3 protein: CASSKDCSYEQYF; CDR3 DNA: TGTGCCAGCAGCAAGGACTGCTCCTACGAGCAGTACTTC
D gene: NA; clone size: NA; V gene: TRBV24-1; J gene: TRBJ2-5; CDR3 protein: CATSSRYQETQYF; CDR3 DNA: TGTGCCACCTCATCCCGGTACCAAGAGACCCAGTACTTC
D gene: NA; clone size: once; V gene: TRBV27; J gene: TRBJ2-2; CDR3 protein: CASSFGPKINTGELFF; CDR3 DNA: TGTGCCAGCAGTTTTGGGCCCAAAATTAACACCGGGGAGCTGTTTTTT
D gene: NA; clone size: NA; V gene: TRBV14; J gene: TRBJ1-2; CDR3 protein: CASSQVRGARYGYTF; CDR3 DNA: TGTGCCAGCAGCCAAGTGCGGGGGGCGAGGTATGGCTACACCTTC
D gene: NA; clone size: NA; V gene: TRBV5-1; J gene: TRBJ1-1; CDR3 protein: CASSSRPTRLNTEAFF; CDR3 DNA: TGCGCCAGCAGCTCTCGCCCGACAAGACTGAACACTGAAGCTTTCTTT
D gene: NA; clone size: NA; V gene: TRBV2; J gene: TRBJ1-5; CDR3 protein: CASTEGTPGQPQHF; CDR3 DNA: TGTGCCAGCACGGAGGGTACCCCGGGTCAGCCCCAGCATTTT
D gene: TRBD2; clone size: many; V gene: TRBV5-1; J gene: TRBJ2-1; CDR3 protein: CASSWGAGSSYNEQFF; CDR3 DNA: TGCGCCAGCAGTTGGGGAGCGGGGAGCTCCTACAATGAGCAGTTCTTC
D gene: NA; clone size: NA; V gene: TRBV21-1; J gene: TRBJ1-1; CDR3 protein: CASSCRDRDAFF; CDR3 DNA: TGTGCCAGCAGCTGCCGGGACAGGGATGCTTTCTTT
D gene: NA; clone size: NA; V gene: TRBV28; J gene: TRBJ1-3; CDR3 protein: CASSLGRVQSGNTIYF; CDR3 DNA: TGTGCCAGCAGTTTGGGCAGGGTCCAATCTGGAAACACCATATATTTT
D gene: NA; clone size: NA; V gene: TRBV4-2; J gene: TRBJ2-3; CDR3 protein: CASSQGTIKEDTQYF; CDR3 DNA: TGTGCCAGCAGCCAAGGGACTATTAAGGAAGATACGCAGTATTTT
D gene: NA; clone size: few; V gene: TRBV5-4; J gene: TRBJ2-7; CDR3 protein: CASSSRDNDYEQYF; CDR3 DNA: TGTGCCAGCAGCTCCCGGGACAATGATTACGAGCAGTACTTC
D gene: NA; clone size: NA; V gene: TRBV10-3; J gene: TRBJ1-2; CDR3 protein: CAISDPGVRGQNYGYTF; CDR3 DNA: TGTGCCATCAGTGACCCCGGGGTTAGGGGACAAAACTATGGCTACACCTTC
D gene: TRBD2; clone size: few; V gene: TRBV4-3; J gene: TRBJ2-1; CDR3 protein: CASSQEPSGGAGEQFF; CDR3 DNA: TGCGCCAGCAGCCAAGAACCTAGCGGGGGGGCAGGGGAGCAGTTCTTC
D gene: NA; clone size: NA; V gene: TRBV6-2/TRBV6-3; J gene: TRBJ2-2; CDR3 protein: CASSSFNFGNTGELFF; CDR3 DNA: TGTGCCAGCAGCTCTTTTAACTTTGGGAACACCGGGGAGCTGTTTTTT
D gene: NA; clone size: NA; V gene: TRBV28; J gene: TRBJ1-2; CDR3 protein: CATSPGANYGYTF; CDR3 DNA: TGTGCCACCTCGCCGGGGGCTAACTATGGCTACACCTTC
D gene: NA; clone size: NA; V gene: TRBV9; J gene: TRBJ2-1; CDR3 protein: CASSPLGGSLGNEQFF; CDR3 DNA: TGTGCCAGCAGCCCCTTGGGGGGTTCCTTGGGGAATGAGCAGTTCTTC
D gene: NA; clone size: NA; V gene: TRBV27; J gene: TRBJ1-2; CDR3 protein: CASSLSSGTGGAAGYTF; CDR3 DNA: TGTGCCAGCAGTCTATCCTCCGGGACGGGGGGCGCAGCTGGCTACACCTTC
D gene: NA; clone size: few; V gene: TRBV27; J gene: TRBJ1-5; CDR3 protein: CASSLERGSQPQHF; CDR3 DNA: TGTGCCAGCAGTTTAGAGAGGGGGAGTCAGCCCCAGCATTTT
D gene: TRBD1; clone size: NA; V gene: TRBV6-5; J gene: TRBJ1-1; CDR3 protein: CASPGQGDTEAFF; CDR3 DNA: TGTGCCAGCCCGGGACAGGGGGACACTGAAGCTTTCTTT
D gene: TRBD1; clone size: NA; V gene: TRBV11-2; J gene: TRBJ1-2; CDR3 protein: CASSAQGATNYGYTF; CDR3 DNA: TGTGCCAGCAGCGCACAGGGGGCTACTAACTATGGCTACACCTTC
D gene: TRBD1; clone size: NA; V gene: TRBV5-1; J gene: TRBJ2-7; CDR3 protein: CASSPNGQGDYEQYF; CDR3 DNA: TGCGCCAGCAGCCCAAATGGACAGGGGGACTACGAGCAGTACTTC
D gene: NA; clone size: NA; V gene: TRBV30; J gene: TRBJ2-4; CDR3 protein: CAWSLLNTLAKNIQYF; CDR3 DNA: TGTGCCTGGAGTCTCCTTAACACCCTAGCCAAAAACATTCAGTACTTC
D gene: TRBD1; clone size: NA; V gene: TRBV7-9; J gene: TRBJ2-6; CDR3 protein: CASSYGQGALGANVLTF; CDR3 DNA: TGTGCCAGCAGCTATGGACAGGGGGCGCTTGGGGCCAACGTCCTGACTTTC
D gene: TRBD2; clone size: NA; V gene: TRBV29-1; J gene: TRBJ2-5; CDR3 protein: CSVAGTSGGYQETQYF; CDR3 DNA: TGCAGCGTCGCCGGGACTAGCGGGGGCTACCAAGAGACCCAGTACTTC
D gene: NA; clone size: NA; V gene: TRBV6-5; J gene: TRBJ1-2; CDR3 protein: CASRAFWRPLGYTF; CDR3 DNA: TGTGCCAGCAGGGCTTTTTGGCGGCCCCTTGGCTACACCTTC
D gene: TRBD1; clone size: NA; V gene: TRBV10-3; J gene: TRBJ1-2; CDR3 protein: CAIPLPRGTGDGYTF; CDR3 DNA: TGTGCCATCCCTCTTCCTCGGGGGACAGGGGATGGCTACACCTTC
D gene: NA; clone size: NA; V gene: TRBV4-2; J gene: TRBJ1-3; CDR3 protein: CASSQGLSDSGNTIYF; CDR3 DNA: TGTGCCAGCAGCCAAGGTTTGAGTGACTCTGGAAACACCATATATTTT
D gene: NA; clone size: NA; V gene: TRBV5-5; J gene: TRBJ1-1; CDR3 protein: CASSLTAPGTEAFF; CDR3 DNA: TGTGCCAGCAGCCTGACAGCTCCCGGGACTGAAGCTTTCTTT
D gene: TRBD2; clone size: once; V gene: TRBV6-5; J gene: TRBJ2-1; CDR3 protein: CASSRLAGAYNEQFF; CDR3 DNA: TGTGCCAGCAGCCGACTAGCGGGGGCCTACAATGAGCAGTTCTTC
D gene: TRBD1; clone size: NA; V gene: TRBV10-3; J gene: TRBJ1-1; CDR3 protein: CAIRGQGITEAFF; CDR3 DNA: TGTGCCATCAGGGGACAGGGAATAACTGAAGCTTTCTTT
D gene: TRBD1; clone size: NA; V gene: TRBV18; J gene: TRBJ1-5; CDR3 protein: CASSPFDRGGGQPQHF; CDR3 DNA: TGTGCCAGCTCACCATTTGACAGGGGAGGAGGTCAGCCCCAGCATTTT
D gene: TRBD1; clone size: NA; V gene: TRBV4-1; J gene: TRBJ1-2; CDR3 protein: CASSQTGGYGYTF; CDR3 DNA: TGCGCCAGCAGCCAAACAGGGGGCTATGGCTACACCTTC
D gene: NA; clone size: few; V gene: TRBV20-1; J gene: TRBJ1-5; CDR3 protein: CSASLMELSNQPQHF; CDR3 DNA: TGCAGTGCTAGTTTAATGGAGTTGAGCAATCAGCCCCAGCATTTT
D gene: TRBD1; clone size: NA; V gene: TRBV5-1; J gene: TRBJ2-1; CDR3 protein: CASSWTGNSNEQFF; CDR3 DNA: TGCGCCAGCAGCTGGACAGGGAATAGCAATGAGCAGTTCTTC
D gene: NA; clone size: NA; V gene: TRBV7-3; J gene: TRBJ2-7; CDR3 protein: CASSSDRSGEQYF; CDR3 DNA: TGTGCCAGCAGCTCGGACAGATCGGGAGAGCAGTACTTC
D gene: NA; clone size: many; V gene: TRBV2; J gene: TRBJ1-1; CDR3 protein: CASREQGGSWTEAFF; CDR3 DNA: TGTGCCAGCCGAGAACAGGGTGGGAGTTGGACTGAAGCTTTCTTT
D gene: TRBD1; clone size: NA; V gene: TRBV5-1; J gene: TRBJ1-5; CDR3 protein: CASSSGQGSQPQHF; CDR3 DNA: TGCGCCAGCAGCTCCGGACAGGGTAGCCAGCCCCAGCATTTT
D gene: NA; clone size: NA; V gene: TRBV7-2; J gene: TRBJ2-2; CDR3 protein: CASRTFYSSTGELFF; CDR3 DNA: TGTGCCAGCAGGACGTTTTACAGTTCAACCGGGGAGCTGTTTTTT
D gene: NA; clone size: NA; V gene: TRBV6-6; J gene: TRBJ1-1; CDR3 protein: CASTKGRGDAFF; CDR3 DNA: TGTGCCAGCACCAAGGGCCGGGGAGATGCTTTCTTT
D gene: NA; clone size: NA; V gene: TRBV2; J gene: TRBJ1-6; CDR3 protein: CASREWTQPNSPLHF; CDR3 DNA: TGTGCCAGCAGAGAATGGACACAACCTAATTCACCCCTCCACTTT
D gene: TRBD1; clone size: NA; V gene: TRBV5-1; J gene: TRBJ2-3; CDR3 protein: CASSGVGQGMDTQYF; CDR3 DNA: TGCGCCAGCAGCGGGGTAGGACAGGGGATGGATACGCAGTATTTT
D gene: NA; clone size: NA; V gene: TRBV7-9; J gene: TRBJ2-7; CDR3 protein: CASSSGLREQYF; CDR3 DNA: TGTGCCAGCAGCTCAGGACTGAGAGAGCAGTACTTC
D gene: NA; clone size: NA; V gene: TRBV30; J gene: TRBJ2-1; CDR3 protein: CAWSVLRGAEQFF; CDR3 DNA: TGTGCCTGGAGTGTACTTCGGGGGGCTGAGCAGTTCTTC
D gene: NA; clone size: NA; V gene: TRBV7-9; J gene: TRBJ2-7; CDR3 protein: CASSLAGALREQYF; CDR3 DNA: TGTGCCAGCAGCTTAGCGGGGGCTCTACGGGAGCAGTACTTC
D gene: TRBD2; clone size: once; V gene: TRBV12-3/TRBV12-4; J gene: TRBJ2-7; CDR3 protein: CASRVAGVDEQYF; CDR3 DNA: TGTGCCAGCAGGGTAGCGGGAGTAGACGAGCAGTACTTC
D gene: NA; clone size: NA; V gene: TRBV4-3; J gene: TRBJ1-1; CDR3 protein: CASSQDWRTEAFF; CDR3 DNA: TGCGCCAGCAGCCAAGATTGGAGGACTGAAGCTTTCTTT
D gene: NA; clone size: NA; V gene: TRBV4-3; J gene: TRBJ2-7; CDR3 protein: CASSQERGYEQYF; CDR3 DNA: TGCGCCAGCAGCCAAGAACGGGGTTACGAGCAGTACTTC
D gene: TRBD2; clone size: NA; V gene: TRBV4-1; J gene: TRBJ2-3; CDR3 protein: CASSQILERGAGDTQYF; CDR3 DNA: TGCGCCAGCAGCCAAATCCTAGAGCGGGGGGCCGGAGATACGCAGTATTTT
D gene: TRBD1; clone size: NA; V gene: TRBV19; J gene: TRBJ2-2; CDR3 protein: CASSKGQGGMTGELFF; CDR3 DNA: TGTGCCAGTAGTAAGGGACAGGGGGGAATGACCGGGGAGCTGTTTTTT
D gene: TRBD1; clone size: NA; V gene: TRBV3-1/TRBV3-2; J gene: TRBJ2-7; CDR3 protein: CASSQGGTGEQYF; CDR3 DNA: TGTGCCAGCAGCCAAGGCGGGACAGGCGAGCAGTACTTC
D gene: TRBD2; clone size: few; V gene: TRBV6-5; J gene: TRBJ2-2; CDR3 protein: CASTSLAGGHGELFF; CDR3 DNA: TGTGCCAGCACCTCACTAGCGGGAGGGCACGGGGAGCTGTTTTTT
D gene: NA; clone size: NA; V gene: TRBV7-6; J gene: TRBJ1-5; CDR3 protein: CASSLGSGSNQPQHF; CDR3 DNA: TGTGCCAGCAGCTTAGGATCCGGGAGCAATCAGCCCCAGCATTTT
D gene: TRBD2; clone size: few; V gene: TRBV7-2; J gene: TRBJ2-3; CDR3 protein: CASSWTRAGGFTDTQYF; CDR3 DNA: TGTGCCAGCAGCTGGACCCGAGCGGGGGGCTTCACAGATACGCAGTATTTT
D gene: TRBD1; clone size: NA; V gene: TRBV11-3; J gene: TRBJ1-1; CDR3 protein: CASSALDRVGQAFF; CDR3 DNA: TGTGCCAGCAGCGCACTCGACAGGGTCGGGCAAGCTTTCTTT
D gene: NA; clone size: few; V gene: TRBV20-1; J gene: TRBJ2-5; CDR3 protein: CSASLQETQYF; CDR3 DNA: TGCAGTGCTAGTTTACAAGAGACCCAGTACTTC